This T cell receptor (beta chain) was captured by sequencing in a study of cytomegalovirus exposure and HLA in healthy donors. General study points: Reports described diagnosis of cytomegalovirus status by the classifier as highly specific and sensitive.

In regard to this clone: Its antigen is undetermined.

PCR employed 60 Vbeta and 13 Jbeta primers. Some clones are missing from TCRdb's copy, which holds only in-frame ones; the method was immunoSEQ multiplex PCR. The sample has about 150,000 clones, about 71% seen once. This CDR3 contains 15 residues. The germline gives CDR1 SGHRS, CDR2 YFSETQ. V gave up 2 bases and J gave up 1 base, with 12 bases separating them. The sample taken for sequencing was PBMCs. The TCR originated in a woman aged 55-69 years in good health and CMV-seropositive. The rearrangement uses TRBV5-1 and TRBJ1-1; possible D gene TRBD1, 6 bases. The CDR3 sequence: CASSFQGSGNTEAFF. The CDR3 DNA reads as TGCGCCAGCAGCTTTCAGGGGTCTGGGAACACTGAAGCTTTCTTT.